The 15 T cell receptor beta chains below come from one sample, sequenced in a study of blood T cell repertoires in COVID-19. Repertoires were generated with immunoSEQ multiplex PCR, while TCRdb's copy carries only in-frame clones and drops some. The sample consists of approximately 90,000 clones, 86% of them appearing once. Sequenced: peripheral blood. These receptors were collected from a woman of 80 years or more with acute or convalescent COVID-19.

The CDR3 nucleotides are TGTGCCAGCAGTGGGGCGGGGACAGACGATTACTATGGCTACACCTTC. Encoded protein: CASSGAGTDDYYGYTF. This rearrangement joins TRBV6-1 to TRBJ1-2; 7 nucleotides align to TRBD1. The CDR3 is 16 amino acids. Unmatched junction bases numbered 11, after V lost 4 bases and J lost 3 bases. Germline V gene lookup returns CDR1 MNHNS and CDR2 SASEGT.

The chain recombines TRBV7-2 with TRBJ2-7, with a weak D call TRBD1 (6 bases). Trimming removed 5 bases from V and 4 bases from J, with 9 bases in between. From germline, CDR1 is SGHTA and CDR2 FQGNSA. There are 12 residues in the CDR3. The CDR3 loop is CASSLQGYEQYF. The CDR3 region has the DNA TGTGCCAGCAGCCTACAGGGTTACGAGCAGTACTTC.

This sequence joins TRBV10-3 and TRBJ2-5, with D possibly TRBD1 on 6 matching bases. Looked up from germline, CDR1 is ENHRY and CDR2 is SYGVKD. Trimming cost V 4 bases and J 1 base, with 10 bases left between them. This CDR3 is built from 14 residues. Here the CDR3 reads CAISGRGRQETQYF. The DNA for the CDR3 is TGTGCCATCAGTGGCAGGGGCCGCCAAGAGACCCAGTACTTC.

This rearrangement joins TRBV19 to TRBJ1-1; no definite D call. CDR1 LNHDA and CDR2 SQIVND come from the germline V gene (reference sequence). V lost 6 bases, J lost 0 bases, and 11 bases lay in between. The CDR3 length is 14 residues. The CDR3 region has the DNA TGTGCCAGTAGGGTCTTGCGTGTGAACACTGAAGCTTTCTTT. This sequence encodes CASRVLRVNTEAFF.

In its sample, this clone was seen once. The chain is built from TRBV7-3 and TRBJ2-7; possibly TRBD1 for D (5 bases). The V end lost 1 base, the J end lost 2 bases, and 15 bases lay between the germline ends. This CDR3 comprises 16 residues. Germline CDR1 and CDR2: SGHTA and FQGTGA. As DNA, the CDR3 is TGTGCCAGCAGCTTAAGGAGACAGTATCCAACCTACGAGCAGTACTTC. Protein: CASSLRRQYPTYEQYF.

The chain is built from TRBV19 and TRBJ2-2; 10 bases fit TRBD1. V shed 6 bases and J 7 bases; nucleotides not matched to a gene: 8. The CDR3 is 15 amino acids. The germline V gene has CDR1 LNHDA and CDR2 SQIVND (reference sequence). CDR3 region: CASSRQGAGGGELFF. The CDR3 bases are TGTGCCAGTAGCAGACAGGGGGCAGGCGGCGGGGAGCTGTTTTTT.

In nucleotides, the CDR3 is TGTGCCAGCAGCCCGGACAGGGACGGTGGCTACACCTTC. Translated: CASSPDRDGGYTF. The chain carries TRBV11-2 and TRBJ1-2, with 8 nucleotides matching TRBD1. This CDR3 is built from 13 residues. J lost 7 bases, V lost 5 bases, and 6 bases had no gene match. CDR1 SGHAT and CDR2 FQNNGV come from the germline V gene.

Comments on this clone: Other nucleotide sequences from this sample produce the same CDR3. V usage is TRBV5-1 and J usage is TRBJ2-5, with 8 bases fitting TRBD1. Germline V gene data show CDR1 as SGHRS and CDR2 as YFSETQ. The junction had 3 bases not matched to a gene; V was cut back by 3 bases and J by 2 bases. This CDR3 is 14 amino acids long. As DNA, the CDR3 is TGCGCCAGCAGCTCCACAGGGGGTCAAGAGACCCAGTACTTC. Protein sequence: CASSSTGGQETQYF.

This clone was seen a handful of times. CDR3 sequence (DNA): TGTGCCACCAGTGATTCCAGACAGGGGAGCGAGCAGTACTTC. Its translation is CATSDSRQGSEQYF. The chain uses TRBV24-1 and TRBJ2-7; 8 bases align to TRBD1. V shed 2 bases, J shed 6 bases, and the junction held 5 bases outside the gene matches. This CDR3 is built from 14 residues. Germline V gene lookup returns CDR1 KGHDR and CDR2 SFDVKD.

V and J are TRBV7-2 and TRBJ1-2; 7 positions match TRBD1. Trimming cost V 3 bases and J 7 bases; bases outside gene matches: 8. The CDR3 covers 14 residues. Germline V gene lookup returns CDR1 SGHTA and CDR2 FQGNSA. The DNA of the CDR3 is TGTGCCAGCAGCTTCAGACAGGGATCTCTTGGCTACACCTTC. Protein product: CASSFRQGSLGYTF. The full variable domain, rest sourced from reference TRBV7-2 and TRBJ1-2, is GAGVSQSPSNKVTEKGKDVELRCDPISGHTALYWYRQSLGQGLEFLIYFQGNSAPDKSGLPSDRFSAERTGGSVSTLTIQRTQQEDSAVYLCASSFRQGSLGYTFGSGTRLTVV.

The J gene is TRBJ2-2, the V gene TRBV11-3, with TRBD2 matching over 8 bases. From germline, CDR1 is SGHNT and CDR2 YENEEA. V lost 5 bases and J lost 4; bases outside the gene matches: 6. The CDR3 totals 15 residues. In DNA, the CDR3 is TGTGCCAGCAGCATCTACGGGGGGGCCACCGGGGAGCTGTTTTTT. Its translation: CASSIYGGATGELFF.

A word on this clone: The same CDR3 can be traced to other DNA sequences in this sample. This chain links TRBV6-6 with TRBJ1-1; D call uncertain. CDR3 length: 14 amino acids. Trimming took 4 bases from V and 0 from J, leaving 9 bases between them. CDR1 is MNHNY and CDR2 is SVGAGI in the germline V gene (reference sequence). Here the CDR3 DNA reads TGTGCCAGCAGTTCGGCGGCAATGAACACTGAAGCTTTCTTT. Amino acids: CASSSAAMNTEAFF.

The chain combines TRBV12-3 or TRBV12-4 with TRBJ1-1, with D maybe TRBD1 (6 bases). This CDR3 has 12 residues. V was clipped by 6 bases and J by 11 bases, with 16 bases between them. CDR3 DNA: TGTGCCAGCAGCCCGAACAGGGTTGGGGCTTTCTTT. It translates to CASSPNRVGAFF.

This chain links TRBV4-2 with TRBJ1-2; D gene uncertain. This CDR3 has 14 residues. Germline CDR1 is LGHNA and CDR2 is YNFKEQ. Trimming pared 4 bases from V and 4 bases from J, leaving 13 bases between. The chain's CDR3 is CASSPSPNAYGYTF. CDR3 bases: TGTGCCAGCAGCCCAAGCCCTAACGCCTATGGCTACACCTTC.

The gene calls are TRBV9 and TRBJ1-6, with D possibly being TRBD1 (5 bases). V lost 0 bases and J 10 bases, leaving 11 bases between the germline ends. From germline, CDR1 is SGDLS and CDR2 YYNGEE. The CDR3 covers 14 residues. DNA of the CDR3: TGTGCCAGCAGCGTAGAAGGGGCAGGATCACCCCTCCACTTT. It yields the protein CASSVEGAGSPLHF.